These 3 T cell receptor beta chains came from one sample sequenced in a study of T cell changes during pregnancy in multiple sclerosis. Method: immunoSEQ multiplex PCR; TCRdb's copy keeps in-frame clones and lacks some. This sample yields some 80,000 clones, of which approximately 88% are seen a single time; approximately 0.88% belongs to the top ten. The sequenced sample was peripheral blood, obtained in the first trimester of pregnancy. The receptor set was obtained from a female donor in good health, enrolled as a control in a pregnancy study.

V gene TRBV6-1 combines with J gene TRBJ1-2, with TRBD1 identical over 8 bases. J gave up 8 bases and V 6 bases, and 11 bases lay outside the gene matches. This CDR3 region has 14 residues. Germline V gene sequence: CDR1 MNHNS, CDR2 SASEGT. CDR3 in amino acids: CASSEIHRGEGYTF. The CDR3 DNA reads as TGTGCCAGCAGCGAGATACACAGGGGGGAAGGCTACACCTTC.

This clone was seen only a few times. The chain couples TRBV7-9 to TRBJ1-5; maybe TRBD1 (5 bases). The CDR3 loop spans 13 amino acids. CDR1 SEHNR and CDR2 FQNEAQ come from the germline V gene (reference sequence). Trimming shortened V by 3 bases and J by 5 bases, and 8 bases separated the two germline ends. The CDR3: CASSFQGDQPQHF. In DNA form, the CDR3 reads TGTGCCAGCAGCTTTCAAGGGGATCAGCCCCAGCATTTT.

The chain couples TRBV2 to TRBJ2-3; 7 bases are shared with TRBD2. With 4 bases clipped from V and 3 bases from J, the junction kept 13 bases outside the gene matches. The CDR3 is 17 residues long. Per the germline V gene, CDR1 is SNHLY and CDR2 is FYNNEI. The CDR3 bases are TGTGCCAGCAGTGTAGGAAGGAGCGGGGCTGGGACAGATACGCAGTATTTT. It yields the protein CASSVGRSGAGTDTQYF.